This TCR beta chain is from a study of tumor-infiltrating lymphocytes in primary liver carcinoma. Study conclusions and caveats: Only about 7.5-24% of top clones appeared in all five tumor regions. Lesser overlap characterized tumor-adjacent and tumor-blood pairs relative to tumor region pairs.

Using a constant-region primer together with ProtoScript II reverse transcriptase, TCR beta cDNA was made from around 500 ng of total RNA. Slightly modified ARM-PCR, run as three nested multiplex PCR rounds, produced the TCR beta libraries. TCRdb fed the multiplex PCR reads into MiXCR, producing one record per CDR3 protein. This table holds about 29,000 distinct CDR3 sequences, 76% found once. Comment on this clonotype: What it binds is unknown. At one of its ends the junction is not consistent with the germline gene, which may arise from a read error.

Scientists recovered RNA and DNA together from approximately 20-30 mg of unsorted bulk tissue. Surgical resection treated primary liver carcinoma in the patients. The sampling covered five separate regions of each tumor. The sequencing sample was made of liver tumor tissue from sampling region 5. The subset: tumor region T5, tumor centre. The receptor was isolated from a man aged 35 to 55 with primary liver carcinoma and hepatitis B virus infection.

CDR3: CASSLRQGNEKLLF. The CDR3 nucleotides are TGCGCCAGCAGTTTACGACAGGGAAACGAAAAACTGCTTTTT. This chain uses TRBV6-2 or TRBV6-3 with TRBJ1-4; 7 positions match TRBD1. The CDR3 runs 14 residues. The germline gives CDR1 MNHEY, CDR2 SVGEGT.